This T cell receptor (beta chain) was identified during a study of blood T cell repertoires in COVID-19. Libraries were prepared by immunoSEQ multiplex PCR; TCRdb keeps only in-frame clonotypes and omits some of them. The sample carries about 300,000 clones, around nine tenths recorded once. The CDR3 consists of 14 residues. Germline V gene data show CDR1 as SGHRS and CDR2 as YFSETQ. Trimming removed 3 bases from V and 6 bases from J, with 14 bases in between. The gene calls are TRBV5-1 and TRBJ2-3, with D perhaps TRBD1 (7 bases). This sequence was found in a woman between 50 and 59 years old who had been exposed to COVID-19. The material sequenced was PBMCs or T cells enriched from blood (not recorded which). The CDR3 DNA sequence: TGCGCCAGCAGCTATGAACCAGGGGGGGATACGCAGTATTTT. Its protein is CASSYEPGGDTQYF.